This T cell receptor (beta chain) appears in the sequencing data of a study of blood T cell repertoires in COVID-19. Study as a whole: T cells, B-cell-depleted T cells, or PBMCs supplied cDNA or gDNA.

In its sample, this clone was seen once. Trimming removed 5 bases from V and 8 bases from J; junction bases left unmatched: 9. The CDR3 is made up of 14 amino acids. Germline V gene data show CDR1 as SGHTA and CDR2 as FQGNSA. TCRdb keeps only in-frame clones here, not all; method: immunoSEQ multiplex PCR. Found here are around 120,000 clones, 90% of them singletons; the top ten hold around 4%. Sequencing was done on a sample of peripheral blood. The sequence came from a woman in her sixties with COVID-19, enrolled during active disease. This chain joins TRBV7-2 and TRBJ2-1; the match to TRBD2 covers 7 bases. CDR3 DNA: TGTGCCAGCAGCCCCTCGACTAGCTTGGATGAGCAGTTCTTC. It translates to CASSPSTSLDEQFF.